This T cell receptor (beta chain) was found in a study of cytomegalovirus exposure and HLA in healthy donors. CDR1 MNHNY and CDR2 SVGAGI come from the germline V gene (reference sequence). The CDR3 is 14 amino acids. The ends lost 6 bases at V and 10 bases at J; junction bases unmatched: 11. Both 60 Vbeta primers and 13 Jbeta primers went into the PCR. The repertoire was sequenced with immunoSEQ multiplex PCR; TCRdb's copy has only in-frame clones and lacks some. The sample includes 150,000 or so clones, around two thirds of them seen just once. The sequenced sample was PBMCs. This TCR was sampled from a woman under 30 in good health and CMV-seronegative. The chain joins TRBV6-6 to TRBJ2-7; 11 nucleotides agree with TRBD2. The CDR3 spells CASRPTSGTNRQYV. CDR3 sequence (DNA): TGTGCCAGCAGACCGACTAGCGGGACAAACCGACAGTACGTC.